A selection of T cell receptor beta chains follows, all from one sample in a study of shared clonotypes between healthy human individuals. Assay: immunoSEQ multiplex PCR; the TCRdb copy retains only in-frame clones and omits some. The sample contains a few million clones, about 90% of which appear only once. Sequenced sample: naive CD4+ T cells from PBMCs. Receptors were obtained from a man younger than 35 in good health. Some clones in this sample may be carry-over from other donors' samples. Each CDR3 is given with its conserved first and last residue.

CDR3 protein,V gene,J gene
CASSIHPRTDTQYF,TRBV7-6,TRBJ2-3
CASSVFGVQETQYF,TRBV27,TRBJ2-5
CASSTQGAGVHNEQFF,TRBV19,TRBJ2-1
CASSSGYRNEQFF,TRBV27,TRBJ2-1
CASSETSGSYNEQFF,TRBV6-1,TRBJ2-1
CASSYGLNTEAFF,TRBV7-3,TRBJ1-1
CASSSRRPSGRGTGELFF,TRBV7-8,TRBJ2-2
CASSLLGQGGVNTEAFF,TRBV27,TRBJ1-1
CASSVEDNEQFF,TRBV9,TRBJ2-1
CASSQILDVRTYEQYF,TRBV4-3,TRBJ2-7
CSAPTGGGETQYF,TRBV29-1,TRBJ2-5
CASSDSLAGERFF,TRBV6-4,TRBJ2-1
CARDQRSEDRGETQYF,TRBV2,TRBJ2-5
CAVSAGSSYNEQFF,TRBV11-2,TRBJ2-1
CASSSLDGLNQPQHF,TRBV27,TRBJ1-5
CASSLARAHSYEQYF,TRBV27,TRBJ2-7
CASRLAGANVLTF,TRBV13,TRBJ2-6
CASSSTGGSGYTF,TRBV7-2,TRBJ1-2
CASSHHRDRQAGEQFF,TRBV7-2,TRBJ2-1
CSVEDMDEQFF,TRBV29-1,TRBJ2-1
CASSQEDTQYF,TRBV14,TRBJ2-3
CASSLEPGGRKGEQYF,TRBV7-9,TRBJ2-7
CASSQDRGGSYEQYF,TRBV4-2,TRBJ2-7
CASSFGTHGNQPQHF,TRBV7-9,TRBJ1-5
CATSRDPGHEQYF,TRBV15,TRBJ2-7
CASSSSGRADTGELFF,TRBV5-1,TRBJ2-2
CASSRRGRVTEAFF,TRBV19,TRBJ1-1
CASSFGGLAGGLGDTQYF,TRBV7-2,TRBJ2-3
CASSLAGVGQPQHF,TRBV7-9,TRBJ1-5
CASYTTGDYEKLFF,TRBV28,TRBJ1-4
CASSYTGNEDQPQHF,TRBV7-9,TRBJ1-5
CATQPGTRADYEQYF,TRBV5-4,TRBJ2-7
CASYTSGSHYEQYF,TRBV28,TRBJ2-7
CASSTAGGRSPLHF,TRBV28,TRBJ1-6
CASSPGNGLTYEQYF,TRBV7-2,TRBJ2-7
CASSSRTGRYGYTF,TRBV19,TRBJ1-2
CASSLGTGGTEAFF,TRBV28,TRBJ1-1
CASSVGRGHTEAFF,TRBV9,TRBJ1-1
CATSPWRTSGQETQYF,TRBV15,TRBJ2-5
CASKDRVYGYTF,TRBV2,TRBJ1-2
CASSLERPPNEKLFF,TRBV5-1,TRBJ1-4
CASRPPTGVGYTF,TRBV6-5,TRBJ1-2
CASSLTGVAYEQYF,TRBV11-1,TRBJ2-7
CATWTGGLRGYF,TRBV10-3,TRBJ2-7
CASSSPRGRHEKLFF,TRBV11-2,TRBJ1-4
CASSLADRTGYTF,TRBV7-8,TRBJ1-2